Listed below are T cell receptor beta chains from one sample, sequenced in a study of regulatory T cells in long-lasting Graves disease. One entry per CDR3 protein results from TCRdb running MiXCR on the multiplex PCR reads. The sample holds 420,000 or so distinct CDR3 sequences; about a sixth are singletons and the top ten take under 30%. These data were likewise used in another study, on T cells in Graves' hyperthyroidism and ophthalmopathy.

The input for sequencing was peripheral blood mononuclear cells (PBMCs), taken at new diagnosis, from a patient treated with antithyroid drugs. The receptors originated from a woman aged 18-30 years with Graves disease. CDR3s include the opening cysteine and the closing phenylalanine or tryptophan. Fields, in order: J gene, D gene, V gene, clone size, CDR3 protein, CDR3 DNA. D genes are given only for firm matches. The size of a clone is reported for some rows only, either as once, few or many, or as a class for expanded clones.

>TRBJ1-5|-|TRBV12-3/TRBV12-4|many
CASSLPVSNQPQHF
TGTGCCAGCAGTTTACCAGTTAGCAATCAGCCCCAGCATTTT
>TRBJ2-7|-|TRBV20-1|-
CSARDPAGQYF
TGCAGTGCTAGGGATCCCGCGGGGCAGTACTTC
>TRBJ2-5|TRBD2|TRBV18|-
CASSSGGFPQETQYF
TGTGCCAGCTCGTCCGGGGGGTTTCCCCAAGAGACCCAGTACTTC
>TRBJ2-1|-|TRBV20-1|few
CSADGMYNEQFF
TGCAGTGCTGACGGCATGTACAATGAGCAGTTCTTC
>TRBJ2-5|-|TRBV10-1|many
CASRAIQETQYF
TGCGCCAGCCGGGCGATACAAGAGACCCAGTACTTC
>TRBJ2-7|-|TRBV6-1|many
CASRQDRTVAYEQYF
TGTGCCAGCAGGCAGGACCGGACGGTGGCCTACGAGCAGTACTTC
>TRBJ1-1|-|TRBV2|many
CASRETGPRGAFF
TGTGCCAGCAGGGAAACCGGACCGAGGGGGGCTTTCTTT
>TRBJ2-1|-|TRBV14|few
CASSQEGLSAYNEQFF
TGTGCCAGCAGCCAAGAAGGGTTATCCGCGTACAATGAGCAGTTCTTC
>TRBJ2-7|TRBD1|TRBV27|few
CASSFSPSRGQLYKQYF
TGTGCCAGCAGTTTTAGCCCGTCGAGGGGACAGCTATACAAGCAGTACTTC
>TRBJ1-1|-|TRBV5-1|few
CASSLVGMNTEAFF
TGCGCCAGCAGCTTGGTAGGTATGAACACTGAAGCTTTCTTT
>TRBJ2-7|-|TRBV6-6|-
CASSYSSSFTGNYEQYF
TGTGCCAGCAGTTACTCGAGTTCTTTTACCGGGAACTACGAGCAGTACTTC
>TRBJ1-2|-|TRBV12-3/TRBV12-4|-
CASTGRDKNYGYTF
TGTGCCAGCACCGGCCGGGACAAGAACTATGGCTACACCTTC
>TRBJ2-5|TRBD2|TRBV20-1|few
CSVETSFQETQYF
TGCAGTGTGGAGACTAGCTTCCAAGAGACCCAGTACTTC
>TRBJ2-3|-|TRBV5-6|-
CASSPPGGMVRTQYF
TGTGCCAGCAGCCCTCCCGGCGGGATGGTCAGGACGCAGTATTTT
>TRBJ1-1|TRBD1|TRBV7-2|many
CASSFSTGAEAFF
TGTGCCAGCAGCTTCTCGACAGGGGCTGAAGCTTTCTTT
>TRBJ1-4|TRBD1|TRBV27|-
CASSPPTGGVGEKLFF
TGTGCCAGCAGTCCACCGACAGGGGGGGTAGGTGAAAAACTGTTTTTT
>TRBJ2-7|TRBD2|TRBV6-2/TRBV6-3|many
CASSYSSSGSWFLFYEQYF
TGTGCCAGCAGTTACTCTTCTAGCGGGAGTTGGTTCCTCTTCTACGAGCAGTACTTC
>TRBJ2-7|TRBD2|TRBV11-2|many
CASSLAGGGPYEQYF
TGTGCCAGCAGCTTAGCTGGGGGAGGGCCCTACGAGCAGTACTTC
>TRBJ2-7|-|TRBV28|many
CASSLRDLTYEQYF
TGTGCCAGCAGTTTGCGGGACTTAACCTACGAGCAGTACTTC
>TRBJ2-3|TRBD2|TRBV20-1|-
CSAREVPSGRAARPDTQYF
TGCAGTGCTAGGGAGGTCCCTAGCGGGAGGGCCGCAAGGCCAGATACGCAGTATTTT
>TRBJ2-3|-|TRBV10-1|few
CATSGLGTDTQYF
TGCGCCACCAGCGGGTTGGGCACAGATACGCAGTATTTT
>TRBJ2-2|-|TRBV12-3/TRBV12-4|-
CASINLGRTGELFF
TGTGCCAGCATCAATCTAGGGCGCACCGGGGAGCTGTTTTTT
>TRBJ2-1|TRBD2|TRBV7-9|-
CASSRNAAGASSYNEQFF
TGTGCCAGCAGCCGAAATGCGGCGGGAGCGAGCTCCTACAATGAGCAGTTCTTC
>TRBJ1-5|-|TRBV7-3|-
CASSLVVRASCNQPQHF
TGTGCCAGCAGCTTAGTAGTCAGAGCCTCCTGCAATCAGCCCCAGCATTTT
>TRBJ2-7|-|TRBV28|many
CASSFPRGGYYEQYF
TGTGCCAGCAGTTTTCCGAGGGGGGGCTACTACGAGCAGTACTTC
>TRBJ2-7|-|TRBV28|few
CASSRSGPTYEQYF
TGTGCCAGCAGTCGGTCAGGGCCAACCTACGAGCAGTACTTC
>TRBJ2-7|TRBD2|TRBV27|many
CASRPGLAGAEQYF
TGTGCCAGCAGACCGGGACTAGCGGGAGCTGAGCAGTACTTC
>TRBJ2-2|TRBD1|TRBV18|many
CASSPPGQGRAGELFF
TGTGCCAGCTCACCACCGGGACAGGGAAGGGCCGGGGAGCTGTTTTTT
>TRBJ1-1|-|TRBV20-1|many
CSSEWGATEAFF
TGCAGTTCGGAGTGGGGAGCCACTGAAGCTTTCTTT
>TRBJ2-7|TRBD1|TRBV6-1|many
CASSQPRDRGEQYF
TGTGCCAGCAGTCAGCCCCGGGACAGGGGCGAGCAGTACTTC
>TRBJ2-7|-|TRBV5-1|many
CASSLNRMTYEQYF
TGCGCCAGCAGCTTAAACAGGATGACCTACGAGCAGTACTTC
>TRBJ1-5|-|TRBV19|-
CASSMSSPYQPQHF
TGTGCCAGTAGTATGTCATCCCCTTATCAGCCCCAGCATTTT
>TRBJ2-1|TRBD2|TRBV6-1|few
CASSRTGLANPEQFF
TGTGCCAGCAGCCGAACTGGACTAGCAAATCCCGAGCAGTTCTTC
>TRBJ2-1|TRBD1|TRBV20-1|many
CSAEAGTVDNEQFF
TGCAGTGCCGAAGCCGGGACAGTGGACAATGAGCAGTTCTTC
>TRBJ1-1|-|TRBV28|many
CASSTPGNTEAFF
TGTGCCAGCAGTACTCCAGGGAACACTGAAGCTTTCTTT
>TRBJ2-7|TRBD2|TRBV28|few
CASSLPSGRIYEQYF
TGTGCCAGCAGTTTACCTAGCGGGAGGATCTACGAGCAGTACTTC
>TRBJ2-3|TRBD2|TRBV20-1|many
CSGEKTGGPAVGNTQYF
TGCAGTGGGGAGAAAACGGGAGGGCCAGCGGTCGGAAATACGCAGTATTTT
>TRBJ1-1|TRBD1|TRBV7-2|-
CASSLRDRVGGTEAFF
TGTGCCAGCAGCCTAAGGGACAGGGTTGGCGGCACTGAAGCTTTCTTT
>TRBJ2-6|TRBD1|TRBV7-3|-
CASSPGTGISGANVLTF
TGTGCCAGCAGCCCCGGGACAGGGATCTCTGGGGCCAACGTCCTGACTTTC
>TRBJ2-7|-|TRBV12-3/TRBV12-4|many
CASSLVLGALGEQYF
TGTGCCAGCAGTTTAGTTCTGGGGGCGCTAGGCGAGCAGTACTTC
>TRBJ2-7|-|TRBV4-1|-
CASSQDITPYEQYF
TGCGCCAGCAGCCAAGATATAACGCCCTACGAGCAGTACTTC
>TRBJ2-2|TRBD2|TRBV7-2|many
CASSFNSPGTSDTGELFF
TGTGCCAGCAGCTTCAACAGTCCCGGGACTAGTGACACCGGGGAGCTGTTTTTT
>TRBJ2-2|-|TRBV5-4|-
CASSGERSQNTGELFF
TGTGCCAGCAGCGGCGAGCGGAGCCAGAACACCGGGGAGCTGTTTTTT
>TRBJ2-1|TRBD2|TRBV18|-
CASSTGLAGGPTTNEQFF
TGTGCCAGCTCAACAGGACTAGCGGGAGGGCCAACCACCAATGAGCAGTTCTTC
>TRBJ1-2|-|TRBV6-2/TRBV6-3|many
CASSYSSKGRPYGYTF
TGTGCCAGCAGTTACTCGTCGAAGGGGAGGCCTTATGGCTACACCTTC
>TRBJ2-7|TRBD2|TRBV10-3|many
CAISESKAGGDSYEQYF
TGTGCCATCAGTGAGTCGAAGGCGGGAGGGGACTCCTACGAGCAGTACTTC
>TRBJ2-3|-|TRBV29-1|many
CSVVERTNTDTQYF
TGCAGCGTTGTGGAGAGGACTAACACAGATACGCAGTATTTT
>TRBJ2-5|-|TRBV27|few
CASSLSRGQETQYF
TGTGCCAGCAGTTTATCCCGGGGACAAGAGACCCAGTACTTC
>TRBJ2-3|-|TRBV9|few
CASSVEAADTQYF
TGTGCCAGCAGCGTAGAAGCGGCAGATACGCAGTATTTT
>TRBJ1-2|-|TRBV12-3/TRBV12-4|-
CASSSVPGGYTF
TGTGCCAGCAGTTCCGTCCCCGGGGGCTACACCTTC
>TRBJ2-3|TRBD2|TRBV29-1|-
CSVTSGRGLTDTQYF
TGCAGCGTCACTAGCGGGAGGGGGCTCACAGATACGCAGTATTTT
>TRBJ2-3|-|TRBV7-9|many
CASSLVPTDTQYF
TGTGCCAGCAGCTTAGTTCCCACAGATACGCAGTATTTT
>TRBJ2-1|TRBD2|TRBV20-1|many
CSARTSGIFYNEQFF
TGCAGTGCTAGGACTAGCGGGATTTTTTACAATGAGCAGTTCTTC
>TRBJ2-5|-|TRBV7-2|many
CASSLDAGQETQYF
TGTGCCAGCAGCTTAGACGCGGGACAAGAGACCCAGTACTTC
>TRBJ2-3|-|TRBV7-2|many
CASSSQGPDTQYF
TGTGCCAGCAGCTCACAGGGTCCCGATACGCAGTATTTT